This TCR beta chain is from a study of kidney transplant recipient with SARS-CoV-2 infection. TCRdb fed the reads into MiXCR, producing one record per CDR3 protein. The table includes 200,000 to 300,000 distinct CDR3 sequences, 29% detected once. Germline V CDR1 and CDR2: SGHNT, YENEEA. This CDR3 spans 15 amino acids. The ends lost 4 bases at V and 4 bases at J; junction bases unmatched: 4. The chain employs TRBV11-3 and TRBJ2-3, with 11 bases fitting TRBD2. The sequencing here drew on a blood sample, taken at baseline and on roughly day 110 from a kidney transplant recipient. This clonotype was sampled from a young adult male patient who had COVID-19 and was a kidney transplant recipient. Some T cells may be the graft donor's. As DNA, the CDR3 is TGTGCCAGCAGCTCCCAACTAGCGGGAGCAGATACGCAGTATTTT. It encodes CASSSQLAGADTQYF.